Each of the 2 T cell receptor beta chains below was sequenced from the same sample in a study of T cells after yellow fever vaccination. TCRdb analysed the 5' RACE reads with MiXCR anew, one entry per CDR3 protein. The data show 450,000 to 550,000 distinct CDR3 sequences, over 15% seen once. The sequencing used PBMCs, collected 15 days after the yellow fever booster vaccination. The receptors originated from a young man who received the YFV17D yellow fever vaccine.

This chain links TRBV5-1 with TRBJ2-5, with TRBD1 identical over 8 bases. Germline V gives CDR1 SGHRS, CDR2 YFSETQ. The CDR3 loop spans 14 amino acids. Losses at the gene ends were 4 bases for V and 3 bases for J; bases not matched to a gene: 5. The chain's CDR3 is CASSGGTGEETQYF. The CDR3 bases are TGCGCCAGCAGCGGCGGGACAGGCGAAGAGACCCAGTACTTC.

This clonotype occurred a few times. The chain uses TRBV14 and TRBJ2-1, with D possibly being TRBD1 (5 bases). CDR1 is SGHDN and CDR2 is FVKESK in the germline V gene. CDR3 size: 14 residues. The germline V and J ends were trimmed by 3 bases and 2 bases, with 8 bases remaining between them. The CDR3 nucleotides are TGTGCCAGCAGCCACAGGGCCCCCTACAATGAGCAGTTCTTC. Translation: CASSHRAPYNEQFF.